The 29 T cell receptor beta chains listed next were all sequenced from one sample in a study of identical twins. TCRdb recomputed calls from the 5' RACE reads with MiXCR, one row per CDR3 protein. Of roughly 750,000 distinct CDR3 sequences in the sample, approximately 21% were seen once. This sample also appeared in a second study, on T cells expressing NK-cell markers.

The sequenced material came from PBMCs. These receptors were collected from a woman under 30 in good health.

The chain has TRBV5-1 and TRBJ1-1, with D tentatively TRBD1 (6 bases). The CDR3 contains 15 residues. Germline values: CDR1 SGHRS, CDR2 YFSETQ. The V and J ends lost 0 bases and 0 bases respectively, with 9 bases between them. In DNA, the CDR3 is TGCGCCAGCAGCTTGGGGGACACACTGAACACTGAAGCTTTCTTT. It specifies CASSLGDTLNTEAFF.

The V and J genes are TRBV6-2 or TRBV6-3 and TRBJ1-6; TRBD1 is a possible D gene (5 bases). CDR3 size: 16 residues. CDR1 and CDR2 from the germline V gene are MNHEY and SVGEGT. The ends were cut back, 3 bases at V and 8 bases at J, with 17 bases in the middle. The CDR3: CASSYPTRVEDSPLHF. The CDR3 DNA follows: TGTGCCAGCAGTTATCCGACCAGGGTCGAAGATTCACCCCTCCACTTT.

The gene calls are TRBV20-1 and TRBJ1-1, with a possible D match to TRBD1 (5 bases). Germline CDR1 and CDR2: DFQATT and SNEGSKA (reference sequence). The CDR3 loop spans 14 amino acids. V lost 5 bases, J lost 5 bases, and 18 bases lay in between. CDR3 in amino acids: CSAPSRGRSTEAFF. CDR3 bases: TGCAGTGCTCCCTCTCGGGGCCGAAGTACTGAAGCTTTCTTT.

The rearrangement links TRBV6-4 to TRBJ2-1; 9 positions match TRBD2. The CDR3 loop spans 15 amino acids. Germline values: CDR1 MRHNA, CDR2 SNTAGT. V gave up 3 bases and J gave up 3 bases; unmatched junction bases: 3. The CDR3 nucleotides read TGTGCCAGCAGTGAGCTAGCGGGATTCTACAATGAGCAGTTCTTC. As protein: CASSELAGFYNEQFF.

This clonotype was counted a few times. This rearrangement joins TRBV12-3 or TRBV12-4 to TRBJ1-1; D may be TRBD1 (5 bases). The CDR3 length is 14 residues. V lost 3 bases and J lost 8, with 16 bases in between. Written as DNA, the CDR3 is TGTGCCAGCAGTTTCGGTGGGGGGAAGAGCGAAGCTTTCTTT. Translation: CASSFGGGKSEAFF.

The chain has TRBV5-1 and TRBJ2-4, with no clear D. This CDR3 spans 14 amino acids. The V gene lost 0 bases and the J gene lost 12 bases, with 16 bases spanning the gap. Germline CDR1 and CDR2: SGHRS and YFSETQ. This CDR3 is CASSLEFATQNQYF. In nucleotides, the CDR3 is TGCGCCAGCAGCTTGGAGTTTGCGACCCAGAATCAGTACTTC. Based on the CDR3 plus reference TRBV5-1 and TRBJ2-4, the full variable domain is KAGVTQTPRYLIKTRGQQVTLSCSPISGHRSVSWYQQTPGQGLQFLFEYFSETQRNKGNFPGRFSGRQFSNSRSEMNVSTLELGDSALYLCASSLEFATQNQYFGAGTRLSVL.

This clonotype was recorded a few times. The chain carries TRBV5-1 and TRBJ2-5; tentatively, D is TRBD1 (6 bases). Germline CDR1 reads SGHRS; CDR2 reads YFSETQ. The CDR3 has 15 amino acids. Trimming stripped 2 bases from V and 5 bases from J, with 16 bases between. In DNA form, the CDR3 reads TGCGCCAGCAGCTTCAGTTCCCCAGGGGATGAGACCCAGTACTTC. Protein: CASSFSSPGDETQYF. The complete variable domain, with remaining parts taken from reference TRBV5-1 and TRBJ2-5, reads KAGVTQTPRYLIKTRGQQVTLSCSPISGHRSVSWYQQTPGQGLQFLFEYFSETQRNKGNFPGRFSGRQFSNSRSEMNVSTLELGDSALYLCASSFSSPGDETQYFGPGTRLLVL.

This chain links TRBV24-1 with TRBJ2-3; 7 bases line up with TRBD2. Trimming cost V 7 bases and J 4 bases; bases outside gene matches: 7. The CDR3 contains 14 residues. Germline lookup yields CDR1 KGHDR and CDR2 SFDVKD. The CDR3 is CATSGGRGPDTQYF. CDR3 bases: TGTGCCACCAGCGGGGGGAGGGGACCAGATACGCAGTATTTT.

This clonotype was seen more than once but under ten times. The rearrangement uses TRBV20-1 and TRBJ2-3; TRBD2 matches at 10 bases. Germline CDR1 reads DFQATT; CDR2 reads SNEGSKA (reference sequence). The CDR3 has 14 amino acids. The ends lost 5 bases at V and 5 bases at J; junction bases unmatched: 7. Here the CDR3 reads CSARRRTSGDTQYF. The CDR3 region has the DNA TGCAGTGCTCGCCGCCGGACTAGCGGAGATACGCAGTATTTT.

For the CDR3, the DNA is TGTGCCAGCAGCGTAGGCTCCCACGTAGATACGCAGTATTTT. As protein: CASSVGSHVDTQYF. This chain connects TRBV9 to TRBJ2-3; D is unclear. The CDR3 runs 14 residues. The V end was cut by 0 bases, the J end by 5 bases, with 10 bases between. Germline assignment: CDR1 SGDLS and CDR2 YYNGEE.

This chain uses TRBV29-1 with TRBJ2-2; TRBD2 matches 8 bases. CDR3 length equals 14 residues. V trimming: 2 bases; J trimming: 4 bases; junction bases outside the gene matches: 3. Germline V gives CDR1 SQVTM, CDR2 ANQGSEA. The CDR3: CSVELGTSTGELFF. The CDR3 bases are TGCAGCGTTGAACTAGGGACTAGCACCGGGGAGCTGTTTTTT.

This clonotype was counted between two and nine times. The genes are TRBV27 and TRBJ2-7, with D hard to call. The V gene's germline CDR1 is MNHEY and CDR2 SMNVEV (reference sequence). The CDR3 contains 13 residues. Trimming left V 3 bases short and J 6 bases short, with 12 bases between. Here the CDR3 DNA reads TGTGCCAGCAGTTTCTCGGGCCTAGGCGAGCAGTACTTC. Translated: CASSFSGLGEQYF.

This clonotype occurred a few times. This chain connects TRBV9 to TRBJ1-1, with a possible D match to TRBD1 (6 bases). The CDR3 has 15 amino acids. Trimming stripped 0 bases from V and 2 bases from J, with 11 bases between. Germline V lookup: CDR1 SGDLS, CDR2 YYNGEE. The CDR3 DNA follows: TGTGCCAGCAGCGTAGAGGGGGGGGTAAACACTGAAGCTTTCTTT. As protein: CASSVEGGVNTEAFF.

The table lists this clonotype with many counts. The CDR3 region is CASRAADVETQYF. The CDR3 DNA reads as TGTGCCAGCAGGGCCGCTGATGTAGAGACCCAGTACTTC. The rearrangement uses TRBV6-6 and TRBJ2-5, with unresolved D. Looked up from germline, CDR1 is MNHNY and CDR2 is SVGAGI (reference sequence). Deletions cut 6 bases from V and 4 bases from J, with 12 bases between. The CDR3 runs to 13 residues.

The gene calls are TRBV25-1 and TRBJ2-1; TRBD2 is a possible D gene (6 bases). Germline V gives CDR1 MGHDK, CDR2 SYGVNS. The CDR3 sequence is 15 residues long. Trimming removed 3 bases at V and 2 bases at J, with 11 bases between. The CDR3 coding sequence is TGTGCCAGCAGTGAGGGCGGGGTAACCTACAATGAGCAGTTCTTC. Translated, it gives CASSEGGVTYNEQFF.

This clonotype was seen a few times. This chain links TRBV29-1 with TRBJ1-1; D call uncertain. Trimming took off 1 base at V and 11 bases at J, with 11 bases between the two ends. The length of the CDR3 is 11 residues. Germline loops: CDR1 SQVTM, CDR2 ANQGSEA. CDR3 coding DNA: TGCAGCGTTGAAGGGCGGAAGGCGGCTTTCTTT. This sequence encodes CSVEGRKAAFF.

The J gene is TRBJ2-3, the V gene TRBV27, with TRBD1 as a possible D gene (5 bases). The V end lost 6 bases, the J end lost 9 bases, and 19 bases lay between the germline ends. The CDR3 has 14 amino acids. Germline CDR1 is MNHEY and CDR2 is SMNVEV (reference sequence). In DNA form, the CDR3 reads TGTGCCAGCAGCATCTCGACAGATGCTGAAACGCAGTATTTT. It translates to CASSISTDAETQYF.

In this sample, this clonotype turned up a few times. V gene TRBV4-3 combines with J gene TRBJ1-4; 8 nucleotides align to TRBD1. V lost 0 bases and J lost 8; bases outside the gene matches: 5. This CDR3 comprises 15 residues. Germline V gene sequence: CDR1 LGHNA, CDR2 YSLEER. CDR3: CASSQEGTGGEKLFF. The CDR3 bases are TGCGCCAGCAGCCAAGAGGGGACAGGAGGGGAAAAACTGTTTTTT.

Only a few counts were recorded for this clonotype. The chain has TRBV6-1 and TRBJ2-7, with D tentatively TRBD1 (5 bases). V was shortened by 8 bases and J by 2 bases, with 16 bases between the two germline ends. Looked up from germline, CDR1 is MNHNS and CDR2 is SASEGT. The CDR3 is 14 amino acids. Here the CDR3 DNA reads TGTGCCAGCGGCAAGGACATTCTAGCCTACGAGCAGTACTTC. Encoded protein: CASGKDILAYEQYF.

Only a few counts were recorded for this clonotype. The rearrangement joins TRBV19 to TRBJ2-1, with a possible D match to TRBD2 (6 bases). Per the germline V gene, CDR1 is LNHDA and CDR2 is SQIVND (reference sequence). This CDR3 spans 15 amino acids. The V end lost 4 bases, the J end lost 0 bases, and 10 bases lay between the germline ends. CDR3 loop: CASSTRESSYNEQFF. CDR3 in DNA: TGTGCCAGTAGTACCCGGGAGAGCTCCTACAATGAGCAGTTCTTC.

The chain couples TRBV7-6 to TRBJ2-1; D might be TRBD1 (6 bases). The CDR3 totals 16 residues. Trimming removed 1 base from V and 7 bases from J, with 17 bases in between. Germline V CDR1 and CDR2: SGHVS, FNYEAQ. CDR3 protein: CASSLEGVASRNEQFF. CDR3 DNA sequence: TGTGCCAGCAGCTTAGAGGGGGTGGCTAGCCGAAATGAGCAGTTCTTC. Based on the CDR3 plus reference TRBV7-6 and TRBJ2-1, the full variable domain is GAGVSQSPRYKVTKRGQDVALRCDPISGHVSLYWYRQALGQGPEFLTYFNYEAQQDKSGLPNDRFSAERPEGSISTLTIQRTEQRDSAMYRCASSLEGVASRNEQFFGPGTRLTVL.

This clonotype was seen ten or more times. The CDR3 here is CASSLRATGNEKLFF. Here the CDR3 DNA reads TGTGCCAGCAGTTTGAGGGCCACCGGTAATGAAAAACTGTTTTTT. This chain uses TRBV12-3 or TRBV12-4 with TRBJ1-4; no firm D call. Trimming took off 3 bases at V and 4 bases at J, with 12 bases between the two ends. The CDR3 covers 15 residues.

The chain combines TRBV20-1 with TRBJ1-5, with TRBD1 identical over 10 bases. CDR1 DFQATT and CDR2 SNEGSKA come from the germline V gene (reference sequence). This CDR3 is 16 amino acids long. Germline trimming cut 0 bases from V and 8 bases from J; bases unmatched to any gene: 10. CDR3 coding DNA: TGCAGTGCTAGAGACCCCGGGACAGGGGCGGTAAAGCCCCAGCATTTT. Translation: CSARDPGTGAVKPQHF.

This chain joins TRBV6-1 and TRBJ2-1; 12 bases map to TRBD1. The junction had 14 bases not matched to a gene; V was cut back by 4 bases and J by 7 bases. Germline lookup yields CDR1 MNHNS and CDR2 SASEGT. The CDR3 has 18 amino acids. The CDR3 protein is CASSGPLMGQGASNEQFF. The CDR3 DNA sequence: TGTGCCAGCAGTGGACCCCTTATGGGACAGGGGGCTTCGAATGAGCAGTTCTTC.

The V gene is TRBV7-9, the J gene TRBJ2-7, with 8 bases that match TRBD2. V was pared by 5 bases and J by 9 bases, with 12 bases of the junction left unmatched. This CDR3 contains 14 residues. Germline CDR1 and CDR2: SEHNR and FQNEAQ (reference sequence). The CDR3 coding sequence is TGTGCCAGCAGCCAGGTAGCGGGGCCACGTGGGCAGTACTTC. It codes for CASSQVAGPRGQYF.

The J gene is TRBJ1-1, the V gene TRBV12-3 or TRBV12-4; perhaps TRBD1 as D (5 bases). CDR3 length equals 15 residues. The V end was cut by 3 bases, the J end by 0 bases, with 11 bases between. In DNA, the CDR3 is TGTGCCAGCAGTTTGCGGAGACAGATGAACACTGAAGCTTTCTTT. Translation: CASSLRRQMNTEAFF.

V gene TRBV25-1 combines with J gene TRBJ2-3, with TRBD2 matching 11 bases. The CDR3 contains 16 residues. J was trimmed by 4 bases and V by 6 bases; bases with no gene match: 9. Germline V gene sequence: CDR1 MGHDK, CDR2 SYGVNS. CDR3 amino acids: CASRPRGTSGSDTQYF. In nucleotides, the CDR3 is TGTGCCAGCAGACCGAGGGGGACTAGCGGATCAGATACGCAGTATTTT.

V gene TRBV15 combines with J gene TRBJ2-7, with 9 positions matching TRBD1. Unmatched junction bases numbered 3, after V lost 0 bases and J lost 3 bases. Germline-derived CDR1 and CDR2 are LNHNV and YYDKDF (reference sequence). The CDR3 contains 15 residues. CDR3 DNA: TGTGCCACCAGCAGAGATGGGACAGGGTACTACGAGCAGTACTTC. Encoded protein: CATSRDGTGYYEQYF.

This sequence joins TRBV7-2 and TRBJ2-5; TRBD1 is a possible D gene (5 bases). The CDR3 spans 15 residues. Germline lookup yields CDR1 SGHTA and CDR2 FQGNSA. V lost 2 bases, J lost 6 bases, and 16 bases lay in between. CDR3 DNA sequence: TGTGCCAGCAGCTTATATTGGTCCAGGGTTCAGACCCAGTACTTC. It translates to CASSLYWSRVQTQYF.